The source of this TCR beta chain is a study of control samples from healthy donors and cancer patients. Between the trimmed V and J ends, which lost 7 bases and 5 bases, there was a span of 8 bases. CDR3 length: 12 amino acids. Sequencing was performed with immunoSEQ multiplex PCR; in TCRdb, only in-frame clones are kept and a portion is missing. Of around 150,000 clones in the sample, over 85% were seen once. This receptor was obtained from a man under 40 in good health. J is TRBJ2-2 and V is TRBV12-3 or TRBV12-4, with D possibly being TRBD2 (5 bases). Sequencing input: blood. This CDR3 reads CASTPGTGELFF. CDR3 sequence (DNA): TGTGCCAGCACCCCGGGGACCGGGGAGCTGTTTTTT.